One and the same sample provided the 27 T cell receptor beta chains below, sequenced in a study of T cell responses to AZD1222 COVID-19 vaccine. Method: immunoSEQ multiplex PCR; TCRdb's copy keeps in-frame clones and lacks some. The repertoire holds approximately 94,000 clones, with around 87% as singletons. The sequenced sample was peripheral blood, obtained on day 0 of AZD1222 vaccination. All receptors derive from an adult in good health.

The chain links TRBV7-3 to TRBJ1-1; TRBD1 matches at 12 bases. CDR3 length: 16 residues. From germline, CDR1 is SGHTA and CDR2 FQGTGA. Losses at the gene ends were 3 bases for V and 6 bases for J; bases not matched to a gene: 8. The CDR3 region is CASSLGQGALGSEAFF. The DNA of the CDR3 is TGTGCCAGCAGCTTGGGACAGGGGGCCCTGGGGTCTGAAGCTTTCTTT. The whole variable domain, remainder taken from reference TRBV7-3 and TRBJ1-1, is GAGVSQTPSNKVTEKGKYVELRCDPISGHTALYWYRQSLGQGPEFLIYFQGTGAADDSGLPNDRFFAVRPEGSVSTLKIQRTERGDSAVYLCASSLGQGALGSEAFFGQGTRLTVV.

V gene TRBV2 combines with J gene TRBJ1-1; D call uncertain. Germline V CDR1 and CDR2: SNHLY, FYNNEI. CDR3 length: 11 amino acids. V lost 7 bases and J 1 base, leaving 4 bases between the germline ends. CDR3 sequence (DNA): TGTGCCAGCATTGAGAACACTGAAGCTTTCTTT. It codes for CASIENTEAFF.

The chain combines TRBV28 with TRBJ1-2; D call uncertain. The CDR3 is made up of 14 amino acids. CDR1 is MDHEN and CDR2 is SYDVKM in the germline V gene. V lost 3 bases to trimming and J lost 5 bases, with 13 bases between them. The CDR3 is CASSFEEAAYGYTF. CDR3 sequence (DNA): TGTGCCAGCAGTTTCGAGGAGGCCGCTTATGGCTACACCTTC.

The V and J genes are TRBV13 and TRBJ2-7; TRBD1 agrees at 7 bases. The CDR3 extends over 14 amino acids. Germline lookup yields CDR1 PRHDT and CDR2 FYEKMQ (reference sequence). V lost 0 bases to trimming and J lost 4 bases; unmatched junction nucleotides: 3. CDR3 sequence reads: CASSLGSTGYEQYF. In DNA form, the CDR3 reads TGTGCCAGCAGCTTAGGGTCGACAGGGTACGAGCAGTACTTC.

This chain joins TRBV5-4 and TRBJ2-2, with 10 nucleotides matching TRBD2. The CDR3 covers 15 residues. Germline V gene sequence: CDR1 SGHNT, CDR2 YYREEE (reference sequence). The V gene end was trimmed by 6 bases and the J gene end by 4 bases; junction bases not matched to a gene: 6. The chain's CDR3 is CASNQRGGGTGELFF. In DNA, the CDR3 is TGTGCCAGCAACCAGCGGGGGGGCGGCACCGGGGAGCTGTTTTTT.

This chain connects TRBV24-1 to TRBJ2-2, with D maybe TRBD1 (6 bases). Germline assignment: CDR1 KGHDR and CDR2 SFDVKD. The CDR3 runs 16 residues. V lost 4 bases and J 1 base, leaving 12 bases between the germline ends. The CDR3 region is CATSDLGQMNTGELFF. CDR3 DNA: TGTGCCACCAGTGACCTCGGACAGATGAACACCGGGGAGCTGTTTTTT.

V gene TRBV12-5 combines with J gene TRBJ1-1, with no clear D. CDR3 length equals 14 residues. The germline V gene encodes CDR1 LGHNT and CDR2 FRNRAP. V was cut by 0 bases and J by 6 bases, with 11 bases left in between. CDR3 DNA: TGTGCTAGTGGTTTGGTACTGGGATTATCTGAAGCTTTCTTT. Its translation is CASGLVLGLSEAFF.

Here the CDR3 DNA reads TGTGCCATCACACAGGGGATCGGCACTGAAGCTTTCTTT. Its translation is CAITQGIGTEAFF. This sequence joins TRBV10-3 and TRBJ1-1, with 7 bases matching TRBD1. Losses at the gene ends were 7 bases for V and 4 bases for J; bases not matched to a gene: 6. Germline-derived CDR1 and CDR2 are ENHRY and SYGVKD. This CDR3 is 13 amino acids long.

This clone was seen just once. Here the CDR3 reads CASSYQDRSRGEQFF. For the CDR3, the DNA is TGCGCCAGCAGCTATCAAGACAGGTCTAGAGGGGAGCAGTTCTTC. The chain combines TRBV5-1 with TRBJ2-1; maybe TRBD1 (6 bases). CDR1 SGHRS and CDR2 YFSETQ come from the germline V gene. This CDR3 region has 15 residues. Between the trimmed V and J ends, which lost 3 bases and 10 bases, there was a span of 20 bases.

The chain couples TRBV5-5 to TRBJ1-5, with a possible D match to TRBD1 (5 bases). Germline CDR1 and CDR2: SGHKS and YYEKEE (reference sequence). The V and J ends lost 3 bases and 6 bases respectively, with 10 bases between them. The CDR3 runs 13 residues. The CDR3 sequence: CASSSSGGQPQHF. The CDR3 nucleotides read TGTGCCAGCAGCTCCTCTGGGGGTCAGCCCCAGCATTTT.

This sequence joins TRBV6-4 and TRBJ2-7; D possibly corresponds to TRBD1 (5 bases). The V gene lost 0 bases and the J gene lost 4 bases, with 16 bases spanning the gap. CDR3 length equals 16 residues. Germline loops: CDR1 MRHNA, CDR2 SNTAGT. CDR3 sequence reads: CASSDSIGRVEYEQYF. In DNA form, the CDR3 reads TGTGCCAGCAGTGACTCGATCGGCAGGGTTGAGTACGAGCAGTACTTC.

The rearrangement joins TRBV5-1 to TRBJ1-1; maybe TRBD1 (6 bases). V lost 5 bases to trimming and J lost 4 bases, with 12 bases between them. The CDR3 spans 13 residues. Germline CDR1 SGHRS, CDR2 YFSETQ. CDR3 coding DNA: TGCGCCAGCAGTAAACAGGGTGTCACTGAAGCTTTCTTT. This sequence encodes CASSKQGVTEAFF.

The J gene is TRBJ2-5, the V gene TRBV7-9; D is uncertain. Between the trimmed V and J ends, which lost 2 bases and 5 bases, there was a span of 21 bases. Germline V lookup: CDR1 SEHNR, CDR2 FQNEAQ (reference sequence). The CDR3 extends over 17 amino acids. This chain's CDR3 is CASSLRSSAQHGETQYF. The CDR3 coding sequence is TGTGCCAGCAGCTTAAGGTCAAGCGCTCAGCATGGGGAGACCCAGTACTTC.

The chain links TRBV10-3 to TRBJ2-2; TRBD1 matches 8 bases. The length of the CDR3 is 15 residues. Unmatched junction bases numbered 9, after V lost 6 bases and J lost 6 bases. The germline CDR1 and CDR2 sequences are ENHRY and SYGVKD. The CDR3 DNA follows: TGTGCCATCAGCGCCCTCGACAGGGGAGCCGGGGAGCTGTTTTTT. This encodes CAISALDRGAGELFF.

V gene TRBV27 combines with J gene TRBJ2-1; TRBD2 matches at 7 bases. This CDR3 spans 16 amino acids. With V trimmed by 2 bases and J by 3 bases, 7 bases remained unmatched. CDR1 MNHEY and CDR2 SMNVEV come from the germline V gene (reference sequence). The CDR3 loop is CASSLMASGLYNEQFF. The CDR3 coding sequence is TGTGCCAGCAGTTTAATGGCTAGCGGACTCTACAATGAGCAGTTCTTC.

The chain combines TRBV2 with TRBJ1-1; unclear D gene. The length of the CDR3 is 16 residues. V was shortened by 1 base and J by 0 bases, with 12 bases between the two germline ends. The germline CDR1 and CDR2 sequences are SNHLY and FYNNEI. The CDR3 bases are TGTGCCAGCAGTGAAGTCGGCAGGATAATGAACACTGAAGCTTTCTTT. Translating it yields CASSEVGRIMNTEAFF. The full variable domain, in which reference TRBV2 and TRBJ1-1 provide the parts outside the CDR3, is EPEVTQTPSHQVTQMGQEVILRCVPISNHLYFYWYRQILGQKVEFLVSFYNNEISEKSEIFDDQFSVERPDGSNFTLKIRSTKLEDSAMYFCASSEVGRIMNTEAFFGQGTRLTVV.

This CDR3 reads CASSQPGAGNEKLFF. CDR3 nucleotide sequence: TGCGCCAGCAGCCAGCCAGGGGCAGGTAATGAAAAACTGTTTTTT. This sequence joins TRBV4-1 and TRBJ1-4; the D gene is possibly TRBD1 (6 bases). The CDR3 covers 15 residues. Germline V gene lookup returns CDR1 MGHRA and CDR2 YSYEKL. V was trimmed by 3 bases and J by 4 bases, leaving 12 bases between them.

Only one count was recorded for this clone. The genes are TRBV5-1 and TRBJ1-2; D ambiguous. The germline V gene encodes CDR1 SGHRS and CDR2 YFSETQ. The CDR3 is 13 amino acids. V shed 0 bases and J shed 7 bases, with 10 bases lying between them. The CDR3 DNA reads as TGCGCCAGCAGCTTGGCCGGGTTGAGTGGCTACACCTTC. Protein: CASSLAGLSGYTF.

This chain links TRBV7-2 with TRBJ2-1; D gene uncertain. V dropped 5 bases and J dropped 0 bases, with 11 bases sitting between them. Germline CDR1 is SGHTA and CDR2 is FQGNSA. The CDR3 contains 15 residues. CDR3 region: CASSTQQYSYNEQFF. CDR3 sequence (DNA): TGTGCCAGCAGCACCCAGCAGTACTCCTACAATGAGCAGTTCTTC. Supplemented by reference TRBV7-2 and TRBJ2-1, the full variable domain reads GAGVSQSPSNKVTEKGKDVELRCDPISGHTALYWYRQSLGQGLEFLIYFQGNSAPDKSGLPSDRFSAERTGGSVSTLTIQRTQQEDSAVYLCASSTQQYSYNEQFFGPGTRLTVL.

V gene TRBV11-3 combines with J gene TRBJ2-3; 13 bases fit TRBD2. Per germline, CDR1 SGHNT and CDR2 YENEEA. This CDR3 comprises 16 residues. V shed 5 bases, J shed 2 bases, and the junction held 4 bases outside the gene matches. This CDR3 reads CASSPGTSGNTDTQYF. In DNA form, the CDR3 reads TGTGCCAGCAGCCCCGGGACTAGCGGGAACACAGATACGCAGTATTTT.

A single count supports this clone. The chain couples TRBV14 to TRBJ1-2; D remains ambiguous. Trimming stripped 0 bases from V and 7 bases from J, with 12 bases between. This CDR3 comprises 14 residues. Germline V gives CDR1 SGHDN, CDR2 FVKESK. The CDR3 DNA reads as TGTGCCAGCAGCCAAGATCTCGGGTTTCGTGGCTACACCTTC. Translating it yields CASSQDLGFRGYTF.

This sequence joins TRBV5-1 and TRBJ2-2; 8 nucleotides line up with TRBD2. V lost 2 bases, J lost 8 bases, and 5 bases stayed unmatched. The CDR3 runs 14 residues. Per the germline V gene, CDR1 is SGHRS and CDR2 is YFSETQ. In DNA, the CDR3 is TGCGCCAGCAGCTTTAGCGGGGTTGAAGGGGAGCTGTTTTTT. Encoded protein: CASSFSGVEGELFF.

The chain has TRBV7-9 and TRBJ1-4; D uncertain. Per the germline V gene, CDR1 is SEHNR and CDR2 is FQNEAQ (reference sequence). This CDR3 has 13 amino acids. V was clipped by 5 bases and J by 5 bases, with 9 bases between them. The CDR3 protein is CASSRYENEKLFF. In DNA, the CDR3 is TGTGCCAGCAGCCGCTACGAAAATGAAAAACTGTTTTTT.

V and J are TRBV19 and TRBJ2-1; 9 bases match TRBD2. The CDR3 has 15 amino acids. Trimming removed 9 bases from V and 9 bases from J; junction bases left unmatched: 15. Germline V lookup: CDR1 LNHDA, CDR2 SQIVND (reference sequence). CDR3 DNA: TGTGCCAGCCAGCCCCTGGCGGGAGGGCCCGGTGAGCAGTTCTTC. Its protein is CASQPLAGGPGEQFF.

CDR3 coding DNA: TGTGCCAGCAGCTTAGAGTCCGCTGAAGCTTTCTTT. Translating it yields CASSLESAEAFF. The chain is built from TRBV11-2 and TRBJ1-1; D unclear. The germline V and J ends were trimmed by 0 bases and 6 bases, with 5 bases remaining between them. The length of the CDR3 is 12 residues. Looked up from germline, CDR1 is SGHAT and CDR2 is FQNNGV.

The chain is built from TRBV7-6 and TRBJ1-4; TRBD1 might be the D (6 bases). From germline, CDR1 is SGHVS and CDR2 FNYEAQ. The V end was cut by 4 bases, the J end by 7 bases, with 13 bases between. This CDR3 spans 14 amino acids. CDR3 DNA: TGTGCCAGCAGCTCTGCAGGGGTGGGTGAAAAACTGTTTTTT. Translated, it gives CASSSAGVGEKLFF.

This chain links TRBV21-1 with TRBJ2-7; the table's D gene call, TRBD2, was not cross checked with the DNA. TRBV21-1 is flagged as a pseudogene. This CDR3 is 19 amino acids long. The CDR3 reads CASNRYRPGTSGIGYEQYF. The CDR3 coding sequence is TGTGCCAGCAACAGATACCGACCCGGGACTAGCGGGATTGGCTACGAGCAGTACTTC.